Presented here are 15 T cell receptor beta chains from one specimen sequenced in a study of T cells in pancreatic ductal adenocarcinoma. Surgery without prior neoadjuvant therapy was the treatment of the selected pancreatic ductal adenocarcinoma patients. Some clones are missing from TCRdb's copy, which holds only in-frame ones; the method was immunoSEQ multiplex PCR. This sample carries 25,000 to 35,000 clones, more than 80% of them seen once, and the ten largest clones take roughly 2.2%. Sequencing was carried out using PBMCs. Source of these receptors: a human donor with pancreatic ductal adenocarcinoma.

The gene calls are TRBV21-1 and TRBJ2-1; the table names TRBD2, a call not compared with the DNA. TRBV21-1 is shown as a pseudogene. There are 11 residues in the CDR3. The CDR3 protein is CASSKISEQFF. The CDR3 DNA reads TGTGCCAGCAGCAAAATCTCGGAGCAGTTCTTC.

This chain connects TRBV2 to TRBJ2-7, with TRBD1 identical over 8 bases. From germline, CDR1 is SNHLY and CDR2 FYNNEI. CDR3 length: 15 amino acids. Trimming took 5 bases from V and 2 from J; bases not matched to a gene: 8. CDR3 coding DNA: TGTGCCAGCAGTCACCCCGGGACAGGAACCTACGAGCAGTACTTC. It translates to CASSHPGTGTYEQYF.

The V call is TRBV2, the J call TRBJ2-5; no clear D. The V gene's germline CDR1 is SNHLY and CDR2 FYNNEI. V gave up 7 bases and J gave up 2 bases, with 8 bases separating them. The CDR3 spans 12 residues. Here the CDR3 DNA reads TGTGCCAGCACCAGGTGGCAAGAGACCCAGTACTTC. Residues: CASTRWQETQYF.

Concerning this clone itself: Other DNA sequences in the sample encode the same CDR3. This rearrangement joins TRBV2 to TRBJ1-2, with 9 bases that match TRBD1. V dropped 11 bases and J dropped 7; count of bases not matched to a gene: 8. This CDR3 region has 12 residues. CDR1 and CDR2 (germline): SNHLY, FYNNEI. The chain's CDR3 is CAGQQGAGGYTF. DNA for the CDR3: TGTGCCGGGCAACAGGGGGCAGGTGGCTACACCTTC.

This clone was detected once. The genes are TRBV5-5 and TRBJ2-5; 9 nucleotides align to TRBD1. Germline CDR1 is SGHKS and CDR2 is YYEKEE (reference sequence). The CDR3 runs 16 residues. The J segment lost 5 bases and the V segment lost 2 bases, leaving 10 bases of the junction unmatched. The CDR3 coding sequence is TGTGCCAGCAGCTTTTTCGACAGGGGGGCCGGGGAGACCCAGTACTTC. Translation: CASSFFDRGAGETQYF.

The chain has TRBV15 and TRBJ1-5; the match to TRBD1 covers 7 bases. The V gene end was trimmed by 4 bases and the J gene end by 6 bases; junction bases not matched to a gene: 3. This CDR3 is 13 amino acids long. Germline V lookup: CDR1 LNHNV, CDR2 YYDKDF (reference sequence). CDR3 bases: TGTGCCACCAGCATCAACAGGGGTCAGCCCCAGCATTTT. It codes for CATSINRGQPQHF.

J is TRBJ2-7 and V is TRBV6-5; perhaps TRBD2 as D (6 bases). Germline V lookup: CDR1 MNHEY, CDR2 SVGAGI. CDR3 length: 15 amino acids. Trimming removed 5 bases at V and 3 bases at J, with 17 bases between. CDR3: CASSQDAGGVYEQYF. In nucleotides, the CDR3 is TGTGCCAGCAGTCAGGACGCCGGCGGGGTCTACGAGCAGTACTTC.

This chain links TRBV30 with TRBJ2-7, with 7 bases lining up with TRBD1. The CDR3 runs 14 residues. Germline trimming cut 0 bases from V and 0 bases from J; bases unmatched to any gene: 2. CDR1 GTSNPN and CDR2 SVGIG come from the germline V gene (reference sequence). CDR3 DNA: TGTGCCTGGAGTGTAGGGGGCCACTCCTACGAGCAGTACTTC. Its translation: CAWSVGGHSYEQYF.

The V and J genes are TRBV7-9 and TRBJ1-5; 9 bases align to TRBD1. With V trimmed by 5 bases and J by 4 bases, 6 bases remained unmatched. Germline CDR1 reads SEHNR; CDR2 reads FQNEAQ (reference sequence). The CDR3 runs to 15 residues. The CDR3 is CASSPGQGINQPQHF. CDR3 DNA sequence: TGTGCCAGCAGCCCCGGACAGGGGATTAATCAGCCCCAGCATTTT.

This rearrangement joins TRBV6-5 to TRBJ1-1, with D unresolved. V was pared by 5 bases and J by 4 bases, with 8 bases between. The germline V gene has CDR1 MNHEY and CDR2 SVGAGI. The CDR3 runs to 12 residues. The CDR3 DNA reads as TGTGCCAGCAGTCTCACCGGCACTGAAGCTTTCTTT. The encoded protein is CASSLTGTEAFF.

The chain joins TRBV5-1 to TRBJ1-4; D is perhaps TRBD1 (6 bases). V lost 1 base and J 0 bases, leaving 10 bases between the germline ends. Germline V gene lookup returns CDR1 SGHRS and CDR2 YFSETQ. The CDR3 extends over 16 amino acids. The CDR3, as DNA: TGCGCCAGCAGCTTGCAGACAGGTGCAACTAATGAAAAACTGTTTTTT. Encoded protein: CASSLQTGATNEKLFF.

The V gene is TRBV7-2, the J gene TRBJ2-7, with TRBD1 matching 8 bases. CDR1 and CDR2 from the germline V gene are SGHTA and FQGNSA. V was pared by 0 bases and J by 2 bases, with 6 bases of the junction left unmatched. The CDR3 has 16 residues. The CDR3 region has the DNA TGTGCCAGCAGCTTAGCCGCGACAGGGGCTCCCTACGAGCAGTACTTC. Translating gives CASSLAATGAPYEQYF.

The chain employs TRBV6-4 and TRBJ1-5; D unresolved. V dropped 2 bases and J dropped 9 bases, with 17 bases sitting between them. This CDR3 is 15 amino acids long. Per the germline V gene, CDR1 is MRHNA and CDR2 is SNTAGT. The CDR3 reads CASSDALRALGPQHF. CDR3 bases: TGTGCCAGCAGTGACGCACTAAGAGCCTTGGGGCCCCAGCATTTT.

The V call is TRBV7-2, the J call TRBJ2-5, with TRBD1 identical over 8 bases. The CDR3 consists of 11 residues. Germline loops: CDR1 SGHTA, CDR2 FQGNSA. The J segment lost 11 bases and the V segment lost 4 bases, leaving 3 bases of the junction unmatched. CDR3 nucleotide sequence: TGTGCCAGCAGCTATCGGGACAGGCAGTACTTC. This codes for CASSYRDRQYF. Complete variable domain (other parts from reference TRBV7-2 and TRBJ2-5): GAGVSQSPSNKVTEKGKDVELRCDPISGHTALYWYRQSLGQGLEFLIYFQGNSAPDKSGLPSDRFSAERTGGSVSTLTIQRTQQEDSAVYLCASSYRDRQYFGPGTRLLVL.

V is TRBV21-1 and J is TRBJ2-7. TRBV21-1 is annotated as a pseudogene. The length of the CDR3 is 15 residues. This chain's CDR3 is CASSKNRGTRGEQYF. As DNA, the CDR3 is TGTGCCAGCAGCAAAAACCGGGGTACGAGGGGCGAGCAGTACTTC.